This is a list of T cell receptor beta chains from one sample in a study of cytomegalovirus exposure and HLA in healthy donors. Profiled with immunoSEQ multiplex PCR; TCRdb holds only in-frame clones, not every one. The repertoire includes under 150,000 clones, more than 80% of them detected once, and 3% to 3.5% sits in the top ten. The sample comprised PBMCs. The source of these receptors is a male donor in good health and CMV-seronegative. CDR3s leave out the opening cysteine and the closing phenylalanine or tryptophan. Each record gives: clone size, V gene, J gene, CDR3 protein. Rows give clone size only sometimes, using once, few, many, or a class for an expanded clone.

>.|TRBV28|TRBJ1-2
ASLKHLGGDGYT
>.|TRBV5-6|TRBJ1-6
ASSFEGGGYNSPLH
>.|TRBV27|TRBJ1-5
ASSLTEGQPQH
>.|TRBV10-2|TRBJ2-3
ASSEMVSGTDTQY
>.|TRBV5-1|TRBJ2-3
ASSFQGGRTDTQY
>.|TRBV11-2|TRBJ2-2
ASSLGGLAGTGELF
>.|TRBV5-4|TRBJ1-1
ASSLRGRSTEAF
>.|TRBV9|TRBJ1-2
ASSGQGASGYT
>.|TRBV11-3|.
ASSLRGGSYEQY
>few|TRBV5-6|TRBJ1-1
ASSLEGPGTEAF
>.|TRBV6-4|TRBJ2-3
ASSQAGSTDTQY
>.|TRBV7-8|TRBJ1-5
ASSSKIDRNVFNQPQH
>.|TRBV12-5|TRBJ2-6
ASATSGANVLT
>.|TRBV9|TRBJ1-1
ASSVDWGATEAF
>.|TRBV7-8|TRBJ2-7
ASSLALGRVYEQY
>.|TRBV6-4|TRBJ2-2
ASSDSTGGDTGELF